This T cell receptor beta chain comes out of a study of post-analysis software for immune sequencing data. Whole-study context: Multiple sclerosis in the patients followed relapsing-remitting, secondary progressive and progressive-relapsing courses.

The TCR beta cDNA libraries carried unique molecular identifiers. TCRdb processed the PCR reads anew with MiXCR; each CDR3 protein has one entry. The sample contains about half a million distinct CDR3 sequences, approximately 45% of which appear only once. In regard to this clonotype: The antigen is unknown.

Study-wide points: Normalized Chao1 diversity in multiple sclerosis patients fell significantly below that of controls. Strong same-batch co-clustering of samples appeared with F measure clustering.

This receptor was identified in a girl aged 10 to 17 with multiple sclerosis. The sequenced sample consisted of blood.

The CDR3 coding sequence is TGCAGTGCTAGCGCCCTGGGCAGCTTCCAAGAGACCCAGTACTTC. Protein product: CSASALGSFQETQYF. The chain joins TRBV20-1 to TRBJ2-5; D is ambiguous. From germline, CDR1 is DFQATT and CDR2 SNEGSKA (reference sequence). Trimming stripped 3 bases from V and 1 base from J, with 15 bases between. The CDR3 covers 15 residues.